The TCR beta chain under discussion was sequenced for a study of hypomethylating agent response in myelodysplastic syndrome (dated by TCRdb to about 2021). Regarding the research as a whole: Patients were treated with the hypomethylating agents azacitidine (most of the 11) or decitabine (3 of 11). The cohort included 9 or 10 male and 2 female myelodysplastic syndrome patients. On average the patients were roughly 72 +/- 6.3 years old, and a diploid cytogenetic profile was seen most often. The mutation found most frequently was TET2, which appeared in about 50% of the 11 patients. About five patients did not respond, whereas about 6 responded with either complete response or hematologic improvement. Response was defined as complete response or hematologic improvement, and any patient who met neither criterion was considered a non-responder. Results and caveats for the whole study, not just this receptor: Whether the shared GLIPH2 clusters possibly recognize novel MDS antigens was not confirmed and still needs to be tested experimentally. After treatment with a hypomethylating agent, no significant changes in richness, rarefaction diversity or clonality were seen, whether all patients were considered together or each response group separately. Only 11 to 12 patients were analyzed, so the study cohort was small. Age matching of healthy control donors to MDS patients was not performed, and the MDS versus healthy comparison could have been impacted by this lack of age matching. Novel clonotypes emerged more often in responders, while non-responders showed more contracted clonotypes after treatment.

Bulk bone marrow was analyzed without sorting T-cell subsets. Immunosequencing of the TCR beta CDR3 regions was performed on bone marrow from around 10 myelodysplastic syndrome patients before and after hypomethylating agent therapy. For longitudinal repertoire tracking, every patient provided one baseline bone marrow and two to three bone marrows collected at different post-treatment timepoints. Genomic DNA was isolated from whole bone marrow, and DNA quality was assessed with TapeStation, NanoDrop OneC and PicoGreen assays. Receptor amplification or capture employed the immunoSEQ multiplex PCR assay. Survey resolution was used, with two replicates of approximately 200 ng each, totaling around 400 ng of DNA per sample. Rearranged TCRB sequences in genomic DNA were detected with the hsTCRB kit, which uses multiplex PCR primers directed at V and J genes. The CDR3 region was amplified in a first PCR of around 29 cycles using the QIAGEN Multiplex PCR Kit. An approximately 8-cycle second PCR added sample barcodes and Illumina adapters to each replicate. Pooled libraries were quantified using a QuantStudio 6 and the KAPA library quantification kit. About 15 pM of pooled libraries were sequenced on an Illumina MiSeq with 156-cycle single-end reads and a 15-cycle index read. The study's own analysis went as follows. Of some 170,000 unique clonotypes, roughly 1.5% were flagged by VDJdb annotation as previously reported viral-epitope-specific clonotypes. The immunoSEQ Data Assistant and immunoSEQ Analyzer converted raw reads into normalized, annotated TCRB repertoires. Clonotypes were analyzed with BioAnalyzer and version 0.6.5 of the immunarch R package. Before richness was estimated, every repertoire was downsampled to the clone count of the smallest repertoire. Clonotypes were sorted into expanded, contracted or novel categories with Fisher's exact tests, where novel meant the clonotype had zero frequency before treatment. GLIPH2 clustered significantly changed CDR3 beta sequences using simulation_depth=1000 and kmer_min_depth=3, excluding CDR3s shorter than five residues. Entries here come from immuneACCESS through TCRdb and include only in-frame sequences with V and J called. Some clones fail to appear in such tables; in the studies checked, an unresolved V gene covers under half of the shortfall, and the cause of the remainder is unknown. V and J calls and clone size are as listed in that table; D and trimming were resolved from the DNA. The sample profile shows approximately 10,000 clones; 83% of them were found once. Roughly 4.2% of the sample is in the top ten clones.

Turning to this clone: Its cognate antigen has yet to be identified. No much larger clonotype is one base removed from it; base qualities were not supplied.

A distance of 9 bases separates the germline ends of V and J, which lose 5 bases and 4 bases respectively. The CDR3 spans 13 residues, from the cysteine through the phenylalanine. The retained sequence is limited to the CDR3, 39 bases, with the frame set at the first base. The germline V gene (reference sequence) provides CDR1 SEHNR and CDR2 FQNEAQ. The sequence came from a human donor with myelodysplastic syndrome. The receptor chain draws on TRBV7-9 and TRBJ1-3, and perhaps TRBD1 as D gene, on 6 matching bases. This specimen consisted of bone marrow, obtained before or after starting hypomethylating agent treatment for myelodysplastic syndrome (not recorded which). In nucleotide form, the sequence is TGTGCCAGCAGCCGACAGGAGGGAAACACCATATATTTT. Its translation is CASSRQEGNTIYF.